The following is a TCR beta chain sequence with its context. This clone occurred once. Its cognate antigen has yet to be identified. There are no base qualities to consult, and no much larger clone falls within one base. The sample belongs to a study of T cell responses to AZD1222 COVID-19 vaccine (dated by TCRdb to about 2021). Study-wide context: TCR sequencing covered roughly 230 trial participants: about 210 given two doses of AZD1222 and some 25 given two doses of MenACWY control vaccine. Enrollment into the trials was organized by age into subgroups of 18-55, 56-69 and 70-plus years, and those subgroups contained approximately 150, 30 and 60 TCR-sequenced participants, respectively. General findings and caveats noted by the study authors: The whole spike protein was spanned by vaccine-associated CD4 TCRs, and dominant responses were seen in regions 160-218 and 743-854. Most participants were white British and females outnumbered males, and the authors suggested that clonal diversity may have been underestimated. After two AZD1222 doses, spike-specific TCR breadth and depth were significantly higher than at day 0 and than in MenACWY recipients. Conclusions about previously exposed vaccinees are limited, since just six AZD1222 recipients were seropositive for SARS-CoV-2 at baseline. No day 14 peak-response samples were available, so repertoires were characterized only after the peak T cell response. The 56-69-year group was small, and its depth increase did not reach significance, likely because of low power. Epitopes outside the regions mutated in the B.1.351 and B.1.1.7 variants were reportedly recognized by nearly half of the unique spike-specific TCRs.

The CDR3 regions of human TCRbeta chains were analyzed by immunosequencing. The authors' analysis ran thus. TCRs in the repertoires were compared against a reference library of SARS-CoV-2-specific TCRs that had been generated with the MIRA antigen-specificity platform. Breadth meant the fraction of unique TCRs that were SARS-CoV-2-associated, whereas depth meant the fraction of total T cells that were SARS-CoV-2-associated. Each spike-specific TCR was assigned to its reactive spike region and to a CD4 or CD8 class using the MIRA data. Log10-transformed breadth and depth values were compared by one-way ANOVA with Sidak's multiple comparisons tests. TCRdb mirrors the immuneACCESS table, restricted to in-frame sequences. Some clones are absent from its copies; in checked studies, under half trace to an unresolved V gene, and the reason for the others is unknown. V, J and clone size are taken as reported in that table, and D and trimming were inferred from the DNA itself. Counted in this sample were 100,000 to 150,000 clones; approximately 90% of them appeared once. The ten largest clones capture less than 4% of the sample.

The time point label on this specimen signifies: about 28 days (+/-7) after the second vaccine dose. AZD1222 recipients with second doses at about 4 weeks or about 12 weeks were pooled, because spike-specific TCR depth and breadth did not differ between schedules. Vaccinee samples came from UK trials COV001 and COV002, including a single-blind randomized controlled phase 2/3 trial of AZD1222 (ChAdOx1 nCoV-19) in healthy adults. For TCRbeta chain sequencing, PBMC samples from trial participants were taken at day 0 and at day 28 after the second dose. Reading the germline V gene gives CDR1 MDHEN and CDR2 SYDVKM. V is shortened by 3 bases, J by 4 bases, and the region joining them spans 10 bases. There are 14 amino acids in the CDR3, from cysteine to phenylalanine inclusive. Only the CDR3 DNA is retained, 42 bases long and in frame from the first base.

The material was peripheral blood, obtained 28 days after the second AZD1222 dose. Recombination joined TRBV28 with TRBJ1-5; no confident D gene assignment can be made. The receptor comes from an adult who received the AZD1222 COVID-19 vaccine. The CDR3 protein: CASSFVEANQPQHF. In nucleotide form, the sequence is TGTGCCAGCAGTTTCGTAGAGGCGAATCAGCCCCAGCATTTT. The full variable domain, with segments outside the CDR3 supplied by the reference TRBV28 and TRBJ1-5 proteins, appears as DVKVTQSSRYLVKRTGEKVFLECVQDMDHENMFWYRQDPGLGLRLIYFSYDVKMKEKGDIPEGYSVSREKKERFSLILESASTNQTSMYLCASSFVEANQPQHFGDGTRLSIL.